Only a few counts were recorded for the clone carrying this T cell receptor beta chain. The entry originates in a study of blood T cell repertoires in COVID-19. The overall study: Italy, Spain and the United States were the sources of the convalescent and acute COVID-19 samples.

Authors' methods: The authors estimated nucleated cell counts from reference gene primer amplification. Libraries were prepared by immunoSEQ multiplex PCR; TCRdb keeps only in-frame clonotypes and omits some of them. D and trimming were read from the DNA, whereas the V and J calls and clone size are those reported in that table. In the table there are over 110,000 clones, around 80% of which are singletons. V lost 0 bases to trimming and J lost 4 bases, with 10 bases between them. This CDR3 contains 15 residues. Germline V gene lookup returns CDR1 SGHTA and CDR2 FQGNSA. The material sequenced was peripheral blood. This receptor was obtained from a man aged 55 to 70 with acute or convalescent COVID-19. The gene calls are TRBV7-2 and TRBJ1-5, with a tentative D call TRBD1 (5 bases). The CDR3 here is CASSLARGRNQPQHF. CDR3 nucleotide sequence: TGTGCCAGCAGCTTAGCGCGGGGACGAAATCAGCCCCAGCATTTT.